This entry concerns a single T cell receptor (beta chain). TCRdb recomputed calls from the RT-PCR reads with MiXCR, one row per CDR3 protein. Here the sample spans around 760,000 distinct CDR3 sequences, about 14% being singletons. Germline V gene data show CDR1 as SGHRS and CDR2 as YFSETQ. This CDR3 has 14 amino acids. The junction had 2 bases not matched to a gene; V was cut back by 0 bases and J by 3 bases. The data belong to a study of response to subunit inactivated influenza vaccine. This chain links TRBV5-1 with TRBJ2-7; 8 bases fit TRBD1. The sample here was PBMCs from blood, taken approximately 15 days before vaccination. The TCR was taken from a man aged 50-59 years who received an inactivated influenza vaccine. CDR3 region: CASSLVGTGYEQYF. CDR3 bases: TGCGCCAGCAGCTTGGTTGGGACAGGCTACGAGCAGTACTTC.